This T cell receptor beta chain comes out of a study of identical twins' blood T cells. This clonotype has only one observation. At one boundary the junction diverges from the germline segment, which might be a read error. The CDR3 has 13 residues. CDR1 is SGHTA, CDR2 FQGTGA, per germline. Reared together, all three twin pairs probably met the same infectious agents and vaccines. Study processing details: Each donor had about 95,000 to nearly 550,000 clonotypes. TCRdb passed the 5' RACE reads through MiXCR, listing each CDR3 protein once. TCRdb, not the original authors, processed these V and J calls. The data contain 350,000 to 400,000 distinct CDR3 sequences, about 28% of them seen just once; the ten biggest clones take up 5.5% to 6.5%.

Sequences were obtained from PBMCs. This chain joins TRBV7-3 and TRBJ1-1; D is uncertain. This receptor was obtained from a woman between 18 and 49 years old in good health. This chain's CDR3 is CGSSLTLDTEAFF. CDR3 in DNA: TGTGGCAGCAGCTTAACTTTGGACACTGAAGCTTTCTTT.